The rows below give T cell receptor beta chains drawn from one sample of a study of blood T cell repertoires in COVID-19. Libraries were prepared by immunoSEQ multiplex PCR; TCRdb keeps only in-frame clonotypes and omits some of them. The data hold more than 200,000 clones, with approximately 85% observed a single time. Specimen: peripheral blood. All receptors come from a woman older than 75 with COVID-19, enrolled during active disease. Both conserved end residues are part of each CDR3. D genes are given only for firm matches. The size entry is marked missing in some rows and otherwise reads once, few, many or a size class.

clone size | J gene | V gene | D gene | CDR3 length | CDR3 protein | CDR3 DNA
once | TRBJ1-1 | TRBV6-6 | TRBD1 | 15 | CASSLTAGGMAEAFF | TGTGCCAGCAGTTTAACGGCAGGGGGCATGGCTGAAGCTTTCTTT
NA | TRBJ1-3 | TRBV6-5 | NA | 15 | CASSLRGSSGNTIYF | TGTGCCAGCAGTCTCAGGGGATCGTCTGGAAACACCATATATTTT
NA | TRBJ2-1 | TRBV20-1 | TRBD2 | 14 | CSASTTSGRDEQFF | TGCAGTGCTAGTACGACTAGCGGTAGGGATGAGCAGTTCTTC
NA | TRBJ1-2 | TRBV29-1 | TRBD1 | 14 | CSVEEGQGYYGYTF | TGCAGCGTTGAAGAGGGACAGGGCTACTATGGCTACACCTTC
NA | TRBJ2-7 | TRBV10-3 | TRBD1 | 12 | CASGQGTYEQYF | TGTGCCAGCGGACAGGGAACCTACGAGCAGTACTTC
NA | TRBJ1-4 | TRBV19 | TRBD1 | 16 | CASMRTGAPLGEKLFF | TGTGCCAGTATGCGGACAGGGGCGCCCTTGGGTGAAAAACTGTTTTTT
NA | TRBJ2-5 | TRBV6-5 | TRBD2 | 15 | CASSLQAGGAETQYF | TGTGCCAGCAGTTTACAAGCGGGGGGCGCAGAGACCCAGTACTTC
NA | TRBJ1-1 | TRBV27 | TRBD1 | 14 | CASSHHRGDTEAFF | TGTGCCAGCAGCCACCACAGGGGTGACACTGAAGCTTTCTTT
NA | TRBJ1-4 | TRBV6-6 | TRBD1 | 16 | CASSSRGETGEGKLFF | TGTGCCAGCAGTTCAAGAGGGGAGACAGGGGAGGGAAAACTGTTTTTT
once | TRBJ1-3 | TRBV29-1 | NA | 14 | CSVESRGLGNTIYF | TGCAGCGTTGAAAGCAGGGGTCTTGGAAACACCATATATTTT
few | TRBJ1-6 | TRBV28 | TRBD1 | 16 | CASSTQTGVSGSPLHF | TGTGCCAGCAGCACACAGACAGGGGTTTCAGGTTCACCCCTCCACTTT
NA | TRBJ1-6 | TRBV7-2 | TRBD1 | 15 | CASSFGTAYNSPLHF | TGTGCCAGCAGCTTTGGGACAGCCTATAATTCACCCCTCCACTTT
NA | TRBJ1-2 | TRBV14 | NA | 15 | CASSQDRTALQGYTF | TGTGCCAGCAGCCAAGATCGGACAGCCCTTCAGGGCTACACCTTC
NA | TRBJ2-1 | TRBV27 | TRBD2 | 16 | CASSARAGVPSNEQFF | TGTGCCAGCAGTGCACGAGCGGGAGTTCCCTCCAATGAGCAGTTCTTC
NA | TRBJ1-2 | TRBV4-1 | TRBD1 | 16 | CASSQDPGQGIYGYTF | TGCGCCAGCAGCCAAGATCCGGGACAGGGAATTTATGGCTACACCTTC
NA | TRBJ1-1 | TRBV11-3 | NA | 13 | CASSARGNTEAFF | TGTGCCAGCAGCGCCCGAGGGAACACTGAAGCTTTCTTT
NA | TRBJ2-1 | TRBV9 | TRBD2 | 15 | CASSSGGSSYNEQFF | TGTGCCAGCAGCTCGGGGGGGAGCTCCTACAATGAGCAGTTCTTC
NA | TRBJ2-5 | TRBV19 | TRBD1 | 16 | CASSAGTGGREETQYF | TGTGCCAGTAGTGCAGGGACAGGGGGAAGAGAAGAGACCCAGTACTTC
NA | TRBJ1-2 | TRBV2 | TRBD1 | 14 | CAMRRDRGGDGYTF | TGTGCCATGCGCAGGGACAGGGGTGGAGATGGCTACACCTTC
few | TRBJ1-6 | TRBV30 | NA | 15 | CAWTFTASRVSPLHF | TGTGCCTGGACCTTCACGGCGTCGAGGGTTTCACCCCTCCACTTT
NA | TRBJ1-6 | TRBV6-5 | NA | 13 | CASGGGVGAPLHF | TGTGCCAGCGGCGGGGGCGTCGGGGCACCCCTCCACTTT
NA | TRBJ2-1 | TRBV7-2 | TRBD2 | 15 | CASSLASGEFNEQFF | TGTGCCAGCAGCTTAGCTAGCGGGGAATTCAATGAGCAGTTCTTC
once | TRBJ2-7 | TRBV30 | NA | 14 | CAWSVFSGVYEQYF | TGTGCCTGGAGTGTATTTTCCGGGGTTTACGAGCAGTACTTC
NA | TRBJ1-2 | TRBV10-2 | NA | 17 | CASSDRLQGISAGGYTF | TGCGCCAGCAGTGACCGTTTACAGGGAATTAGTGCTGGTGGCTACACCTTC
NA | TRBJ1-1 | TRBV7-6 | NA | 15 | CASSKSPGGNTEAFF | TGTGCCAGCAGCAAATCACCGGGGGGGAACACTGAAGCTTTCTTT
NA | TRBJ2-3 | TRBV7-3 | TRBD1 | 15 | CASSPGTGRWDTQYF | TGTGCCAGCAGCCCCGGGACAGGCCGTTGGGATACGCAGTATTTT
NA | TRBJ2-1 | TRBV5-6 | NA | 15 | CASSSGRPLWAEQFF | TGTGCCAGCAGCTCTGGGAGGCCCCTCTGGGCTGAGCAGTTCTTC
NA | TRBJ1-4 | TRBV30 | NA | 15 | CAWSADSATNEKLFF | TGTGCCTGGAGCGCAGACAGTGCAACTAATGAAAAACTGTTTTTT